This entry lists 16 T cell receptor beta chains sequenced from one sample in a study of blood T cell repertoires in COVID-19. The assay was immunoSEQ multiplex PCR, and TCRdb's table has in-frame clones only and misses some. Found here are fewer than 30,000 clones, 65% to 90% of them singletons; the top ten hold roughly 26%. The sample consisted of peripheral blood. Receptor source: a human donor in a cohort sampled during active COVID-19.

The chain couples TRBV19 to TRBJ2-1; 10 bases are a match to TRBD1. The V segment lost 11 bases and the J segment 4 bases; nucleotides outside the gene matches: 5. Germline assignment: CDR1 LNHDA and CDR2 SQIVND (reference sequence). This CDR3 region has 13 residues. The CDR3: CAGGTGDYNEQFF. The CDR3 DNA reads as TGTGCCGGGGGGACAGGGGATTACAATGAGCAGTTCTTC. Complete variable domain (other parts from reference TRBV19 and TRBJ2-1): DGGITQSPKYLFRKEGQNVTLSCEQNLNHDAMYWYRQDPGQGLRLIYYSQIVNDFQKGDIAEGYSVSREKKESFPLTVTSAQKNPTAFYLCAGGTGDYNEQFFGPGTRLTVL.

The chain couples TRBV12-5 to TRBJ2-3; D is possibly TRBD1 (5 bases). Trimming took 4 bases from V and 5 from J, leaving 13 bases between them. CDR3 length: 14 residues. In germline, CDR1 is LGHNT, CDR2 FRNRAP. CDR3 sequence reads: CASGSDSMGDTQYF. The CDR3 region has the DNA TGTGCTAGTGGTTCCGACAGTATGGGAGATACGCAGTATTTT. The full variable domain, with the rest looked up from reference TRBV12-5 and TRBJ2-3, is DARVTQTPRHKVTEMGQEVTMRCQPILGHNTVFWYRQTMMQGLELLAYFRNRAPLDDSGMPKDRFSAEMPDATLATLKIQPSEPRDSAVYFCASGSDSMGDTQYFGPGTRLTVL.

The DNA of the CDR3 is TGTGCCAGCACCCCCTTGTCCATTCTGGGGGGAGGGAGGTACAATGAGCAGTTCTTC. This translates into CASTPLSILGGGRYNEQFF. This chain joins TRBV2 and TRBJ2-1; the match to TRBD2 covers 7 bases. Per the germline V gene, CDR1 is SNHLY and CDR2 is FYNNEI. The CDR3 contains 19 residues. J gave up 4 bases and V 7 bases, and 22 bases lay outside the gene matches.

The rearrangement links TRBV5-5 to TRBJ2-7; D call uncertain. The CDR3 is 14 amino acids. Germline CDR1 SGHKS, CDR2 YYEKEE (reference sequence). V was clipped by 0 bases and J by 0 bases, with 7 bases between them. The CDR3 spells CASSLGSLSYEQYF. As DNA, the CDR3 is TGTGCCAGCAGCTTGGGGAGTCTCTCCTACGAGCAGTACTTC. Full variable domain (missing parts from reference TRBV5-5 and TRBJ2-7): DAGVTQSPTHLIKTRGQQVTLRCSPISGHKSVSWYQQVLGQGPQFIFQYYEKEERGRGNFPDRFSARQFPNYSSELNVNALLLGDSALYLCASSLGSLSYEQYFGPGTRLTVT.

The chain uses TRBV28 and TRBJ2-3, with D maybe TRBD1 (5 bases). The CDR3 covers 15 residues. Germline CDR1 and CDR2: MDHEN and SYDVKM. Trimming pared 8 bases from V and 0 bases from J, leaving 15 bases between. This chain's CDR3 is CASVRQGFSTDTQYF. CDR3 nucleotide sequence: TGTGCCAGCGTACGGCAGGGTTTTAGCACAGATACGCAGTATTTT.

This rearrangement joins TRBV2 to TRBJ1-6, with 7 positions matching TRBD1. Germline V CDR1 and CDR2: SNHLY, FYNNEI. Unmatched junction bases numbered 12, after V lost 4 bases and J lost 6 bases. The CDR3 loop spans 17 amino acids. The CDR3 coding sequence is TGTGCCAGCAGTGCTTGGACAGGTATTCTCCTTAATTCACCCCTCCACTTT. It encodes CASSAWTGILLNSPLHF.

V and J are TRBV6-5 and TRBJ1-2; 9 nucleotides align to TRBD1. The V gene's germline CDR1 is MNHEY and CDR2 SVGAGI. This CDR3 is 15 amino acids long. The J segment lost 8 bases and the V segment lost 7 bases, leaving 14 bases of the junction unmatched. The CDR3 bases are TGTGCCAGCACCTCCGCCCGGACAGGGGTACGCGGCTACACCTTC. It codes for CASTSARTGVRGYTF.

The chain employs TRBV3-1 (or the pseudogene TRBV3-2) and TRBJ1-6, with D perhaps TRBD1 (5 bases). The CDR3 runs 15 residues. In germline, CDR1 is LGHDT, CDR2 YNNKEL (reference sequence). Trimming shortened V by 4 bases and J by 7 bases, and 14 bases separated the two germline ends. CDR3 DNA sequence: TGTGCCAGCAGCCCCATCGCAGGGTTCAATTCACCCCTCCACTTT. It specifies CASSPIAGFNSPLHF.

To note about this clone: One end of the junction does not line up with germline, which may come from a read error. The V and J genes are TRBV7-7 and TRBJ2-1, with TRBD1 matching 7 bases. There are 15 residues in the CDR3. Germline V gene lookup returns CDR1 SSHAT and CDR2 FNYEAQ (reference sequence). CDR3 DNA: TGTGCTAGCAGCTTAGGGGACAGCTTATACAATGAGCAGTTCTTC. Translation: CASSLGDSLYNEQFF.

The chain joins TRBV7-9 to TRBJ1-3; 8 nucleotides align to TRBD1. The CDR3 is made up of 15 amino acids. With V trimmed by 1 base and J by 2 bases, 1 base remained unmatched. CDR1 and CDR2 from the germline V gene are SEHNR and FQNEAQ (reference sequence). The CDR3 DNA reads as TGTGCCAGCAGCTTAGGGACAGGGACTGGAAACACCATATATTTT. It yields the protein CASSLGTGTGNTIYF.

The CDR3 loop is CASSQGWDSTYEQYF. CDR3 nucleotide sequence: TGCGCCAGCAGCCAAGGCTGGGACAGTACCTACGAGCAGTACTTC. The gene calls are TRBV4-1 and TRBJ2-7; 7 bases agree with TRBD1. CDR1 and CDR2 (germline): MGHRA, YSYEKL. This CDR3 has 15 residues. With V trimmed by 1 base and J by 2 bases, 5 bases remained unmatched.

The chain links TRBV30 to TRBJ1-6; tentatively, D is TRBD1 (5 bases). The CDR3 extends over 12 amino acids. Trimming cost V 2 bases and J 12 bases, with 11 bases left between them. The V gene's germline CDR1 is GTSNPN and CDR2 SVGIG (reference sequence). The CDR3 nucleotides read TGTGCCTGGAGTTCGGAGGGGTTACCCCTCCACTTT. Its translation: CAWSSEGLPLHF.

This clone came up once. The V and J genes are TRBV19 and TRBJ1-4, with TRBD1 matching over 7 bases. The trim removed 5 bases at V and 8 bases at J, leaving 8 bases unmatched. Germline V gives CDR1 LNHDA, CDR2 SQIVND (reference sequence). The CDR3 has 14 residues. In nucleotides, the CDR3 is TGTGCCAGTAGTCCCGGGACAGCTCCCGAAAAACTGTTTTTT. Translating it yields CASSPGTAPEKLFF.

The CDR3 nucleotides are TGTGCCAGCAGCCCAAGGGACAGGTTGGGCTATGGCTACACCTTC. Translating it yields CASSPRDRLGYGYTF. J is TRBJ1-2 and V is TRBV7-8; TRBD1 agrees at 8 bases. Germline CDR1 reads SGHVS; CDR2 reads FQNEAQ. The CDR3 extends over 15 amino acids. Trimming cost V 5 bases and J 4 bases; bases outside gene matches: 9.

The chain combines TRBV2 with TRBJ1-1; 7 bases are a match to TRBD1. Unmatched junction bases numbered 5, after V lost 8 bases and J lost 8 bases. This CDR3 is built from 11 residues. The germline gives CDR1 SNHLY, CDR2 FYNNEI. CDR3 protein: CASPVGQEAFF. The DNA for the CDR3 is TGTGCCAGCCCCGTGGGACAGGAAGCTTTCTTT. The variable domain in full, with the rest retrieved from reference TRBV2 and TRBJ1-1, is EPEVTQTPSHQVTQMGQEVILRCVPISNHLYFYWYRQILGQKVEFLVSFYNNEISEKSEIFDDQFSVERPDGSNFTLKIRSTKLEDSAMYFCASPVGQEAFFGQGTRLTVV.

This chain joins TRBV25-1 and TRBJ1-1; 7 positions match TRBD1. Germline V gene sequence: CDR1 MGHDK, CDR2 SYGVNS. Losses at the gene ends were 6 bases for V and 4 bases for J; bases not matched to a gene: 8. The CDR3 contains 14 residues. DNA of the CDR3: TGTGCCAGCAGAGTGACAGGGACCAGCACTGAAGCTTTCTTT. Its protein is CASRVTGTSTEAFF. The complete variable domain, with remaining parts taken from reference TRBV25-1 and TRBJ1-1, reads EADIYQTPRYLVIGTGKKITLECSQTMGHDKMYWYQQDPGMELHLIHYSYGVNSTEKGDLSSESTVSRIRTEHFPLTLESARPSHTSQYLCASRVTGTSTEAFFGQGTRLTVV.